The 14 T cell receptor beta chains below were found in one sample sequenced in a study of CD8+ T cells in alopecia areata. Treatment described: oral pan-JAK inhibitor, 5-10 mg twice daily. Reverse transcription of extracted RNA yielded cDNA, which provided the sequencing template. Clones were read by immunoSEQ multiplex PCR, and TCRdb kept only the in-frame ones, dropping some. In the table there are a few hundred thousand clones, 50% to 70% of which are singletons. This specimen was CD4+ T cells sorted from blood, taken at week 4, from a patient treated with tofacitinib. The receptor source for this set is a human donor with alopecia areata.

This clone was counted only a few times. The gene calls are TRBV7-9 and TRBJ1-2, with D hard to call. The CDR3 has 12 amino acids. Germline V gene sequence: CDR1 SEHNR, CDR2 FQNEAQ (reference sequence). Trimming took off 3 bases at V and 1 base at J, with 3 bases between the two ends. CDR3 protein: CASSFDNYGYTF. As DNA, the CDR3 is TGTGCCAGCAGCTTTGATAACTATGGCTACACCTTC.

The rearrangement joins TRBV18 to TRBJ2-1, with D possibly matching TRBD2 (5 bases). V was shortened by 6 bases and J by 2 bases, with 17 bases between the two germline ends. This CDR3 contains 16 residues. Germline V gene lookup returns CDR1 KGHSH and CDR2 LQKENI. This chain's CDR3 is CASSKGVDKTYNEQFF. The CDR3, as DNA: TGTGCCAGCTCCAAGGGAGTCGACAAGACCTACAATGAGCAGTTCTTC.

CDR3 sequence reads: CASSPGDGRSGANVLTF. CDR3 nucleotides: TGCGCCAGCAGCCCCGGGGACGGCCGCTCTGGGGCCAACGTCCTGACTTTC. The rearrangement links TRBV4-3 to TRBJ2-6; D is perhaps TRBD1 or TRBD2 (5 bases each). Germline lookup yields CDR1 LGHNA and CDR2 YSLEER. Trimming took 4 bases from V and 0 from J, leaving 13 bases between them. CDR3 length equals 17 residues.

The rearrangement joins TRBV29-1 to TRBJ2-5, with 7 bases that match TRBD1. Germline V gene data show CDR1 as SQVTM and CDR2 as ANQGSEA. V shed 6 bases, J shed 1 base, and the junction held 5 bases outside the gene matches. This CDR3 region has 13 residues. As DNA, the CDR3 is TGCAGCGTGAAAGGACAGGTCCAAGAGACCCAGTACTTC. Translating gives CSVKGQVQETQYF. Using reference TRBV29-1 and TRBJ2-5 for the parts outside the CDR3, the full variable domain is SAVISQKPSRDICQRGTSLTIQCQVDSQVTMMFWYRQQPGQSLTLIATANQGSEATYESGFVIDKFPISRPNLTFSTLTVSNMSPEDSSIYLCSVKGQVQETQYFGPGTRLLVL.

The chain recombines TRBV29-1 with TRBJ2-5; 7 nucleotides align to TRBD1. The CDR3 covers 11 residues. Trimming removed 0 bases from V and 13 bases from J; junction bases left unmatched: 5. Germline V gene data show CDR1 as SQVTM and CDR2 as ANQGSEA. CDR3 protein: CSVEDGTARYF. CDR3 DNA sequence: TGCAGCGTTGAAGATGGGACAGCGCGGTACTTC.

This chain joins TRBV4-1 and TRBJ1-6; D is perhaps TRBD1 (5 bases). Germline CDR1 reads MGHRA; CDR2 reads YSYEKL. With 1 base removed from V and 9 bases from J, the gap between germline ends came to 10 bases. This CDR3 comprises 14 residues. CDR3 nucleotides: TGCGCCAGCAGCCAAGTCTTGGGGGGTTCACCCCTCCACTTT. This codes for CASSQVLGGSPLHF.

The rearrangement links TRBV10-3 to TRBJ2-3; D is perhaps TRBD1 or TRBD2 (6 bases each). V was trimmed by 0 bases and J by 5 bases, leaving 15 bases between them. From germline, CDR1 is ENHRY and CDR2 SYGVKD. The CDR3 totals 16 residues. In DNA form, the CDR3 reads TGTGCCATCAGTGAGTCTGCGGGACAACGGGTAGATACGCAGTATTTT. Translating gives CAISESAGQRVDTQYF.

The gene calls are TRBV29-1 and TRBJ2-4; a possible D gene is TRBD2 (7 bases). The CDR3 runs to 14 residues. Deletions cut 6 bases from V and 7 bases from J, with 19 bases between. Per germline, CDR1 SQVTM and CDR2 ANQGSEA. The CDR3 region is CSVGGGAVGNIQYF. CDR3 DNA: TGCAGCGTGGGAGGGGGGGCGGTCGGGAACATTCAGTACTTC. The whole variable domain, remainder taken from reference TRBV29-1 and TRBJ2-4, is SAVISQKPSRDICQRGTSLTIQCQVDSQVTMMFWYRQQPGQSLTLIATANQGSEATYESGFVIDKFPISRPNLTFSTLTVSNMSPEDSSIYLCSVGGGAVGNIQYFGAGTRLSVL.

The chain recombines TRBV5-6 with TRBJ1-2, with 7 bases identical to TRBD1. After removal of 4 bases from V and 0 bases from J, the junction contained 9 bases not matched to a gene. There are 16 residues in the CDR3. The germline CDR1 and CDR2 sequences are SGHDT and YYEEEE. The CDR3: CASSGRRDRTNYGYTF. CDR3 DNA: TGTGCCAGCAGCGGAAGACGGGACAGAACTAACTATGGCTACACCTTC.

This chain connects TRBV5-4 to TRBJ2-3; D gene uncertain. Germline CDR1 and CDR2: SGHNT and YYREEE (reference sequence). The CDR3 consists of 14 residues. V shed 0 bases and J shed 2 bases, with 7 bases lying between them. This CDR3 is CASSLGGDTDTQYF. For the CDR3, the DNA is TGTGCCAGCAGCTTGGGAGGAGACACAGATACGCAGTATTTT.

The CDR3 is CASSQEPQSEAFF. CDR3 nucleotides: TGCGCCAGCAGCCAAGAGCCACAGAGTGAAGCTTTCTTT. The chain combines TRBV4-3 with TRBJ1-1; D gene ambiguous. This CDR3 comprises 13 residues. Trimming shortened V by 0 bases and J by 7 bases, and 9 bases separated the two germline ends. Germline V CDR1 and CDR2: LGHNA, YSLEER.

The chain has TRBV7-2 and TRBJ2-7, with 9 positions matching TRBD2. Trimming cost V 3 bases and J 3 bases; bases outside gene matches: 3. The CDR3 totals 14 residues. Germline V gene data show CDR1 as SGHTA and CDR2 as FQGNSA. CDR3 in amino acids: CASSFSGGLYEQYF. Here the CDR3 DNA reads TGTGCCAGCAGCTTTAGCGGGGGCCTCTACGAGCAGTACTTC.

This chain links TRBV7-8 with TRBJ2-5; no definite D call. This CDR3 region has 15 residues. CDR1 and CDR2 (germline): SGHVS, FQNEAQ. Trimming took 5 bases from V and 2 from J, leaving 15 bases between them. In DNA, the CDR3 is TGTGCCAGCAGCCATCGTCCCCACCAGCAAGAGACCCAGTACTTC. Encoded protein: CASSHRPHQQETQYF.

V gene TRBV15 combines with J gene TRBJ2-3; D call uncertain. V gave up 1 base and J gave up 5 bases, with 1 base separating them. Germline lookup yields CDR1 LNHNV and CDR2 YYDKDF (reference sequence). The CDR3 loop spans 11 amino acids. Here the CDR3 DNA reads TGTGCCACCAGCAGAGGAGATACGCAGTATTTT. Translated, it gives CATSRGDTQYF.